Listed below are T cell receptor beta chains from one sample, sequenced in a study of identical twins. Via MiXCR, TCRdb re-called the 5' RACE reads, giving one row per CDR3 protein. Here the sample spans about 220,000 distinct CDR3 sequences, 7.5% being singletons. A further study also used this sample, focusing on yellow fever vaccine responses in identical twins.

What was sequenced was CD8+ T cells sorted from blood. These receptors all come from a young woman in good health. CDR3s include the opening cysteine and the closing phenylalanine or tryptophan. Each record gives: D gene, V gene, CDR3 length, J gene, clone size, CDR3 protein, CDR3 DNA. The D gene is left open where the match is weak. Clone size is given for some rows only: seen once, a few or many times, or a class if the clone is expanded.

-	TRBV7-3	13	TRBJ2-5	few	CASSPTGKETQYF	TGTGCCAGCAGCCCCACAGGGAAGGAGACCCAGTACTTC
TRBD1	TRBV29-1	15	TRBJ2-7	many	CSVESGQGKVDEQYF	TGCAGCGTTGAATCCGGACAGGGGAAGGTTGACGAGCAGTACTTC
TRBD2	TRBV4-1	15	TRBJ2-7	few	CASSQDTSGAYEQYF	TGCGCCAGCAGCCAAGACACTAGCGGAGCCTACGAGCAGTACTTC
-	TRBV5-1	14	TRBJ2-3	few	CASSLVDYTDTQYF	TGCGCCAGCAGCTTGGTGGACTACACAGATACGCAGTATTTT
-	TRBV28	13	TRBJ2-1	-	CATTTGRDDEQFF	TGTGCCACTACGACAGGGAGGGATGATGAGCAGTTCTTC
-	TRBV7-9	14	TRBJ1-5	many	CASSRSGGGQPQHF	TGTGCCAGCAGCCGATCCGGAGGTGGCCAGCCCCAGCATTTT
-	TRBV4-1	14	TRBJ2-3	few	CASSPRVRADTQYF	TGCGCCAGCAGCCCAAGGGTTAGGGCAGATACGCAGTATTTT
-	TRBV15	15	TRBJ1-2	-	CATSTETDYDYGYTF	TGTGCCACCAGCACAGAGACGGACTACGACTATGGCTACACCTTC
TRBD2	TRBV20-1	17	TRBJ2-5	many	CSVRTSGSWSLQETQYF	TGCAGTGTAAGGACTAGCGGGAGTTGGTCGTTACAAGAGACCCAGTACTTC
-	TRBV4-1	15	TRBJ2-1	few	CASSQDPASYNEQFF	TGCGCCAGCAGCCAAGATCCGGCCTCCTACAATGAGCAGTTCTTC
TRBD1	TRBV4-1	18	TRBJ1-5	-	CASSQAGTALYSNQPQHF	TGCGCCAGCAGCCAAGCCGGGACAGCGCTTTATAGCAATCAGCCCCAGCATTTT
TRBD1	TRBV7-9	14	TRBJ1-6	few	CASSQGQGISPLHF	TGTGCCAGCAGCCAAGGACAGGGGATTTCACCCCTCCACTTT
-	TRBV20-1	16	TRBJ2-2	-	CSGRPRRLANTGELFF	TGCAGTGGCCGGCCCCGCCGGCTTGCGAACACCGGGGAGCTGTTTTTT
TRBD1	TRBV28	14	TRBJ1-2	few	CASSYTGVGYGYTF	TGTGCCAGCAGTTATACAGGGGTTGGATATGGCTACACCTTC
-	TRBV15	13	TRBJ2-1	few	CATVNLPDNEQFF	TGTGCCACCGTTAATCTACCAGACAATGAGCAGTTCTTC
TRBD2	TRBV2	13	TRBJ2-1	few	CASSASGRAEQFF	TGTGCCAGCAGTGCAAGCGGGAGGGCCGAGCAGTTCTTC
-	TRBV6-1	15	TRBJ2-3	few	CASSESSGGTDTQYF	TGTGCCAGCAGTGAATCGTCAGGGGGCACAGATACGCAGTATTTT
TRBD2	TRBV12-3/TRBV12-4	16	TRBJ2-1	few	CASSSRGDPSYNEQFF	TGTGCCAGCAGTTCACGGGGGGATCCCTCCTACAATGAGCAGTTCTTC
-	TRBV12-3/TRBV12-4	11	TRBJ2-3	-	CASSTQDTQYF	TGTGCCAGCAGTACCCAAGATACGCAGTATTTT
TRBD2	TRBV28	16	TRBJ2-7	-	CASSPISAGGFWEQYF	TGTGCCAGCAGTCCTATCTCAGCGGGAGGATTCTGGGAGCAGTACTTC
-	TRBV3-1	15	TRBJ1-5	many	CASSQEGDSNQPQHF	TGTGCCAGCAGCCAAGAAGGGGATAGCAATCAGCCCCAGCATTTT
-	TRBV21-1	16	TRBJ2-1	few	CASSKESGTDYNEQFF	TGTGCCAGCAGCAAAGAATCCGGGACAGATTACAATGAGCAGTTCTTC
TRBD2	TRBV5-6	13	TRBJ2-1	-	CASSSGAHNEQFF	TGTGCCAGCTCCAGCGGGGCGCACAATGAGCAGTTCTTC
TRBD2	TRBV4-1	13	TRBJ2-4	few	CASSRGRGDIQYF	TGCGCCAGCAGCCGCGGGAGGGGGGACATTCAGTACTTC
-	TRBV5-1	17	TRBJ2-3	few	CASSLGRVSSGTDTQYF	TGCGCCAGCAGCTTGGGGAGGGTGAGTTCCGGCACAGATACGCAGTATTTT
-	TRBV5-1	11	TRBJ2-3	many	CASSLEDTQYF	TGCGCCAGCAGCTTGGAAGATACGCAGTATTTT
-	TRBV12-3/TRBV12-4	14	TRBJ1-5	many	CASSNGGLNQPQHF	TGTGCCAGCAGCAATGGGGGATTGAATCAGCCCCAGCATTTT
TRBD1	TRBV20-1	12	TRBJ2-7	few	CSAPGQAYEQYF	TGCAGTGCTCCCGGACAGGCCTACGAGCAGTACTTC
-	TRBV20-1	12	TRBJ2-3	many	CSASGEADTQYF	TGCAGTGCTAGCGGGGAGGCAGATACGCAGTATTTT
TRBD2	TRBV14	17	TRBJ2-1	few	CASSHPGGEGLGFEQFF	TGTGCCAGCAGCCATCCGGGGGGGGAGGGCCTTGGATTTGAGCAGTTCTTC
-	TRBV24-1	13	TRBJ2-3	few	CATRDTSTDTQYF	TGTGCCACCAGAGACACCAGCACAGATACGCAGTATTTT
TRBD1	TRBV29-1	15	TRBJ1-1	many	CSGGGSTGLNTEAFF	TGCAGCGGGGGGGGGTCGACAGGGCTGAACACTGAAGCTTTCTTT
TRBD2	TRBV6-4	15	TRBJ2-3	few	CASSESAGETDTQYF	TGTGCCAGCAGTGAAAGTGCGGGGGAAACAGATACGCAGTATTTT
TRBD1	TRBV29-1	13	TRBJ1-2	medium-sized	CSVAWDSPYGYTF	TGCAGCGTCGCTTGGGACAGTCCCTATGGCTACACCTTC
-	TRBV2	15	TRBJ2-7	-	CASSGGATDSYEQYF	TGTGCCAGCAGTGGGGGGGCTACGGATTCCTACGAGCAGTACTTC
-	TRBV4-1	18	TRBJ2-3	many	CASSPSGSGLRGTDTQYF	TGCGCCAGCAGCCCCTCCGGGTCGGGGCTGCGCGGCACAGATACGCAGTATTTT
-	TRBV9	14	TRBJ1-2	many	CASSVAATEYGYTF	TGTGCCAGCAGCGTAGCCGCTACGGAATATGGCTACACCTTC
-	TRBV29-1	15	TRBJ2-4	-	CSVEFPGGKQNIQYF	TGCAGCGTCGAATTCCCGGGCGGGAAGCAAAACATTCAGTACTTC
-	TRBV20-1	14	TRBJ2-5	-	CSARDRRQGETQYF	TGCAGTGCTAGAGATCGTAGGCAAGGAGAGACCCAGTACTTC
TRBD2	TRBV5-1	16	TRBJ2-7	many	CASSLASGVLTYEQYF	TGCGCCAGCAGCTTGGCTAGCGGGGTTTTGACCTACGAGCAGTACTTC
TRBD1	TRBV12-3/TRBV12-4	15	TRBJ1-4	-	CASSWVTGDHEKLFF	TGTGCCAGCAGTTGGGTGACAGGGGATCATGAAAAACTGTTTTTT
-	TRBV4-1	14	TRBJ2-2	many	CASSQWGFGGELFF	TGCGCCAGCAGCCAATGGGGTTTTGGCGGGGAGCTGTTTTTT
-	TRBV20-1	16	TRBJ2-1	-	CSAPLFKASSYNEQFF	TGCAGTGCTCCCCTTTTCAAGGCGAGCTCCTACAATGAGCAGTTCTTC
-	TRBV11-1	12	TRBJ2-2	few	CASGLATGELFF	TGTGCCAGCGGTTTAGCGACCGGGGAGCTGTTTTTT
-	TRBV28	13	TRBJ2-4	few	CASRQGTKNIQYF	TGTGCCAGCAGACAGGGAACCAAAAACATTCAGTACTTC
-	TRBV9	16	TRBJ2-1	few	CASSTPAAGADNEQFF	TGTGCCAGCAGCACCCCCGCGGCAGGGGCCGACAATGAGCAGTTCTTC
-	TRBV10-3	15	TRBJ2-1	-	CAISDARATYNEQFF	TGTGCCATCAGTGATGCCCGGGCTACCTACAATGAGCAGTTCTTC
-	TRBV29-1	13	TRBJ1-2	many	CSVEGGHLYGYTF	TGCAGCGTCGAAGGCGGACACCTCTATGGCTACACCTTC
TRBD2	TRBV6-2/TRBV6-3	22	TRBJ2-2	-	CASSYSTGSTSGRTGDTGELFF	TGTGCCAGCAGTTACTCGACAGGTAGTACTAGCGGGAGGACGGGCGACACCGGGGAGCTGTTTTTT
-	TRBV6-4	15	TRBJ2-6	many	CASSDSGSGANVLTF	TGTGCCAGCAGTGACTCAGGGTCTGGGGCCAACGTCCTGACTTTC
TRBD1	TRBV7-7	14	TRBJ2-5	-	CASSHRGPQETQYF	TGTGCCAGCAGCCACAGGGGACCTCAAGAGACCCAGTACTTC
-	TRBV28	15	TRBJ2-5	-	CASSFSGAPQETQYF	TGTGCCAGCAGTTTTTCGGGTGCCCCGCAAGAGACCCAGTACTTC
-	TRBV27	13	TRBJ2-7	few	CASSLATDYEQYF	TGTGCCAGCAGTTTGGCGACAGACTACGAGCAGTACTTC
TRBD1	TRBV6-1	15	TRBJ2-1	few	CASRPGTGGVYEQFF	TGTGCCAGCAGACCCGGGACAGGGGGCGTCTATGAGCAGTTCTTC
-	TRBV20-1	15	TRBJ1-5	-	CSASRPGFGNQPQHF	TGCAGTGCTAGTCGCCCAGGGTTTGGCAATCAGCCCCAGCATTTT
-	TRBV12-3/TRBV12-4	12	TRBJ2-2	-	CASERNPGELFF	TGTGCCAGCGAACGTAACCCCGGGGAGCTGTTTTTT
-	TRBV20-1	15	TRBJ2-7	-	CSARAPGAMWFEQYF	TGCAGTGCTAGAGCCCCGGGAGCTATGTGGTTCGAGCAGTACTTC